A single sample is the source of the 9 T cell receptor beta chains below, sequenced in a study of cytomegalovirus exposure and HLA in healthy donors. PCR amplification relied on 60 Vbeta primers (plus 13 Jbeta primers). Here immunoSEQ multiplex PCR was the method, and the copy in TCRdb shows in-frame clones only, minus some. Of approximately 100,000 clones in the sample, 76% were seen once. The sequenced sample consisted of PBMCs. These receptors were obtained from a woman aged 45-60 years in good health and CMV-seropositive.

This chain joins TRBV18 and TRBJ2-3; TRBD1 agrees at 7 bases. V was pared by 3 bases and J by 3 bases, with 6 bases of the junction left unmatched. The length of the CDR3 is 15 residues. Germline CDR1 reads KGHSH; CDR2 reads LQKENI. For the CDR3, the DNA is TGTGCCAGCTCACCGGGACAGTTGATTACAGATACGCAGTATTTT. Translating gives CASSPGQLITDTQYF.

The chain links TRBV27 to TRBJ2-1; 7 bases agree with TRBD2. V shed 5 bases and J 6 bases; nucleotides not matched to a gene: 1. This CDR3 has 12 amino acids. From germline, CDR1 is MNHEY and CDR2 SMNVEV (reference sequence). The CDR3 DNA follows: TGTGCCAGCAGTAGGACTAGCAATGAGCAGTTCTTC. Translated, it gives CASSRTSNEQFF.

Notes on this clone: At one boundary the junction diverges from the germline segment, which might be a read error. The genes are TRBV7-7 and TRBJ2-5; D possibly corresponds to TRBD2 (6 bases). This CDR3 comprises 14 residues. The germline V gene has CDR1 SSHAT and CDR2 FNYEAQ (reference sequence). CDR3 in DNA: TGTGCTAGCAGCTTAAACACCGGGGGAGAGACCCAGTACTTC. It translates to CASSLNTGGETQYF. Full variable domain (rest looked up from reference TRBV7-7 and TRBJ2-5): GAGVSQSPRYKVTKRGQDVTLRCDPISSHATLYWYQQALGQGPEFLTYFNYEAQPDKSGLPSDRFSAERPEGSISTLTIQRTEQRDSAMYRCASSLNTGGETQYFGPGTRLLVL.

The CDR3: CASSLPGNEQFF. The CDR3 nucleotides are TGTGCCAGCAGCTTGCCGGGAAATGAGCAGTTCTTC. V usage is TRBV5-4 and J usage is TRBJ2-1; D may be TRBD2 (5 bases). The V and J ends lost 1 base and 7 bases respectively, with 6 bases between them. The CDR3 length is 12 residues. In germline, CDR1 is SGHNT, CDR2 YYREEE (reference sequence).

The rearrangement links TRBV23-1 to TRBJ1-1; D remains unclear. TRBV23-1 is identified as an open reading frame with a role that is uncertain. The CDR3 loop spans 12 amino acids. V lost 8 bases to trimming and J lost 5 bases, with 12 bases between them. As DNA, the CDR3 is TGCGCCAGCCCTCCTCCGGAGACTGAAGCTTTCTTT. Its protein is CASPPPETEAFF.

The CDR3 bases are TGTGCCAGCAGTGAATATCGGGGTGGCAATTCACCCCTCCACTTT. Its translation: CASSEYRGGNSPLHF. This sequence joins TRBV25-1 and TRBJ1-6, with D unresolved. The germline V gene has CDR1 MGHDK and CDR2 SYGVNS. The CDR3 spans 15 residues. The V end was cut by 0 bases, the J end by 7 bases, with 10 bases between.

The chain recombines TRBV18 with TRBJ2-1; TRBD2 agrees at 7 bases. V shed 3 bases and J 8 bases; nucleotides not matched to a gene: 7. Germline CDR1 KGHSH, CDR2 LQKENI. CDR3 length: 14 amino acids. Here the CDR3 DNA reads TGTGCCAGCTCACCTCCGAATCGGGGGGATGAGCAGTTCTTC. Translating gives CASSPPNRGDEQFF.

This clone turned up a few times. This rearrangement joins TRBV7-9 to TRBJ1-1; TRBD1 matches at 7 bases. CDR1 and CDR2 (germline): SEHNR, FQNEAQ (reference sequence). The V and J ends lost 5 bases and 4 bases, in that order; junction bases with no gene match: 16. The length of the CDR3 is 17 residues. The CDR3 DNA reads as TGTGCCAGCAGCCGTTTGGGACAGAGAACACGGCGCACTGAAGCTTTCTTT. Encoded protein: CASSRLGQRTRRTEAFF. The variable domain in full, completed from reference TRBV7-9 and TRBJ1-1, reads DTGVSQNPRHKITKRGQNVTFRCDPISEHNRLYWYRQTLGQGPEFLTYFQNEAQLEKSRLLSDRFSAERPKGSFSTLEIQRTEQGDSAMYLCASSRLGQRTRRTEAFFGQGTRLTVV.

The V call is TRBV7-3, the J call TRBJ2-1, with TRBD1 matching over 11 bases. In germline, CDR1 is SGHTA, CDR2 FQGTGA. This CDR3 is built from 16 residues. V dropped 2 bases and J dropped 5; count of bases not matched to a gene: 5. CDR3 in amino acids: CASSLYGTGGNNEQFF. The DNA for the CDR3 is TGTGCCAGCAGCTTATACGGGACAGGGGGAAACAATGAGCAGTTCTTC.